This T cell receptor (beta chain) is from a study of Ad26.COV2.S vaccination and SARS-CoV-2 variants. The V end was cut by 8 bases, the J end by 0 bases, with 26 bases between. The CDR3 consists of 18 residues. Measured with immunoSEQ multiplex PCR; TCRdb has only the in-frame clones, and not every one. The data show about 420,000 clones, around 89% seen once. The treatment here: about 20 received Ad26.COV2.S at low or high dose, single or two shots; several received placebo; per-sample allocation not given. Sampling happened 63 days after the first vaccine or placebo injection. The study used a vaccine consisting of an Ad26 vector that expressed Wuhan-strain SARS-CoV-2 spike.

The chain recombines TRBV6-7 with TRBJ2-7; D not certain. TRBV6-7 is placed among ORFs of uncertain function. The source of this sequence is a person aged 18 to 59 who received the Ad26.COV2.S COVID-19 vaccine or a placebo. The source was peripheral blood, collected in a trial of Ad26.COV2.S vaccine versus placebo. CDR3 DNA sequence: TGTGCCAGCCCCCCGATGGCGGTCCTACTACCCGGCTCCTACGAGCAGTACTTC. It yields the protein CASPPMAVLLPGSYEQYF.